This T cell receptor beta chain was identified during a study of T cell changes during pregnancy in multiple sclerosis. The CDR3 runs 12 residues. CDR1 is LNHDA, CDR2 SQIVND, per germline (reference sequence). Trimming cost V 7 bases and J 1 base, with 7 bases left between them. Assay: immunoSEQ multiplex PCR; the TCRdb copy retains only in-frame clones and omits some. The data contain under 55,000 clones, about 90% of them seen just once; the ten biggest clones take up 0.55% to 0.65%. The origin of this receptor is a female donor in good health, enrolled as a control in a pregnancy study. The V and J genes are TRBV19 and TRBJ1-2, with D unresolved. The sample here was CD4+ T cells from peripheral blood mononuclear cells, taken after pregnancy. The DNA for the CDR3 is TGTGCCAGTAACGGGATTAACTATGGCTACACCTTC. The encoded protein is CASNGINYGYTF. Combining the CDR3 with reference TRBV19 and TRBJ1-2 gives the whole variable domain DGGITQSPKYLFRKEGQNVTLSCEQNLNHDAMYWYRQDPGQGLRLIYYSQIVNDFQKGDIAEGYSVSREKKESFPLTVTSAQKNPTAFYLCASNGINYGYTFGSGTRLTVV.